These T cell receptor beta chains were read from a single sample in a study of cytomegalovirus exposure and HLA in healthy donors. TCRdb's table, derived via immunoSEQ multiplex PCR, lists solely in-frame clones and lacks some. This listing includes 90,000 to 150,000 clones. Material: PBMCs. The source is a man aged 18 to 30 in good health and CMV-seronegative. Both conserved end residues are part of each CDR3. Fields, in order: V gene, D gene, J gene, CDR3 DNA, CDR3 protein. A D gene is named only where the DNA matches it firmly.

v_call: TRBV25-1
d_call: TRBD1
j_call: TRBJ2-2
cdr3_nt: TGTGCCAGCAGCAGGGGGCGGACCGGGGAGCTGTTTTTT
cdr3_aa: CASSRGRTGELFF

v_call: TRBV14
d_call: TRBD1
j_call: TRBJ1-2
cdr3_nt: TGTGCCAGCACCTCAACGACAGGGAGTTATGGCTACACCTTC
cdr3_aa: CASTSTTGSYGYTF

v_call: TRBV6-1
d_call: -
j_call: TRBJ1-3
cdr3_nt: TGTGCCAGTCGAACAGGGTTAGAAAATACCATATATTTT
cdr3_aa: CASRTGLENTIYF

v_call: TRBV27
d_call: -
j_call: TRBJ2-1
cdr3_nt: TGTGCCAGCAGTTTGCGCCGGGGCGAACAGGGACAGTTCTTC
cdr3_aa: CASSLRRGEQGQFF

v_call: TRBV4-1
d_call: -
j_call: TRBJ1-4
cdr3_nt: TGCGCCAGCAGCCCCCCTGGGGGCCTCCGAAATGAAAAACTGTTTTTT
cdr3_aa: CASSPPGGLRNEKLFF

v_call: TRBV9
d_call: -
j_call: TRBJ2-7
cdr3_nt: TGTGCCAGCAGCGTAGGCCTGACAGATCAAACTACCTCCTACGAGCAGTACTTC
cdr3_aa: CASSVGLTDQTTSYEQYF

v_call: TRBV7-9
d_call: -
j_call: TRBJ2-7
cdr3_nt: TGTGCCAGCAGCTTCAGCGGAGGCAATACCTACGAGCAGTACTTC
cdr3_aa: CASSFSGGNTYEQYF

v_call: TRBV7-9
d_call: -
j_call: TRBJ1-1
cdr3_nt: TGTGCCAGCAGCTATGACAAGAACACTGAAGCTTTCTTT
cdr3_aa: CASSYDKNTEAFF

v_call: TRBV7-9
d_call: TRBD2
j_call: TRBJ2-3
cdr3_nt: TGTGCCAGCAGCACCGTAGCTAGCGGGTCAGATACGCAGTATTTT
cdr3_aa: CASSTVASGSDTQYF

v_call: TRBV28
d_call: -
j_call: TRBJ2-7
cdr3_nt: TGTGCCAGCAGTTTAGGCGGGGGCGGTACCTACGAGCAGTACTTC
cdr3_aa: CASSLGGGGTYEQYF